Listed here are 32 T cell receptor beta chains from one sample, sequenced in a study of molecular identifiers for immune sequencing clone quantification. TCRdb called the PCR reads again in MiXCR, with one record for every CDR3 protein. The top ten hold approximately 0.8% of the sample, which has 300,000 to 350,000 distinct CDR3 sequences, over 20% seen once. Material for sequencing was naive CD8+ T cells from blood, with Jurkat cell RNA spiked in. This sample's subset: FACS-sorted CD8+CD4-CCR7+CD45RA+ naive T cells. These receptors were collected from a human donor in good health. Some libraries in this study had Jurkat cell RNA spiked in.

This sequence joins TRBV7-9 and TRBJ2-7; D is ambiguous. Looked up from germline, CDR1 is SEHNR and CDR2 is FQNEAQ (reference sequence). V was trimmed by 11 bases and J by 6 bases, leaving 20 bases between them. The CDR3 runs to 13 residues. The CDR3 loop reads CAARPPGEFEQYF. The DNA of the CDR3 is TGTGCCGCCCGTCCGCCCGGTGAATTCGAGCAGTACTTC.

The sample holds a few counts of this clonotype. V and J are TRBV29-1 and TRBJ2-2; perhaps D is TRBD1 or TRBD2 (5 bases each). The CDR3 has 15 residues. Germline CDR1 SQVTM, CDR2 ANQGSEA. V lost 2 bases, J lost 7 bases, and 17 bases lay in between. Here the CDR3 reads CSVEMGQGRIGELFF. In nucleotides, the CDR3 is TGCAGCGTTGAAATGGGGCAGGGACGAATCGGGGAGCTGTTTTTT.

This clonotype was picked up many times. The V gene is TRBV30, the J gene TRBJ2-7; the D is unclear. Germline lookup yields CDR1 GTSNPN and CDR2 SVGIG (reference sequence). The CDR3 spans 11 residues. V shed 2 bases and J shed 2 bases, with 4 bases lying between them. The CDR3 loop reads CAWSSTYEQYF. DNA of the CDR3: TGTGCCTGGAGTTCGACCTACGAGCAGTACTTC.

On this clonotype itself: This clone may be a read error of a much larger clone one base away. The genes are TRBV27 and TRBJ1-1, with TRBD1 identical over 10 bases. Trimming cost V 6 bases and J 4 bases; bases outside gene matches: 5. Germline V gene lookup returns CDR1 MNHEY and CDR2 SMNVEV (reference sequence). The CDR3 is 14 residues long. The CDR3 DNA sequence: TGTGCCAGCAGAGACAGGGGGCGCGCCACTGAAGCTTTCTTT. Its protein product is CASRDRGRATEAFF.

This clonotype came up many times. The chain combines TRBV7-9 with TRBJ2-3; 7 positions match TRBD1. CDR1 is SEHNR and CDR2 is FQNEAQ in the germline V gene (reference sequence). The CDR3 length is 13 residues. J was trimmed by 6 bases and V by 3 bases; bases with no gene match: 3. The DNA for the CDR3 is TGTGCCAGCAGCTTTGACAGGGAGGATACGCAGTATTTT. Its translation: CASSFDREDTQYF.

Concerning this clonotype itself: A junction boundary mismatches the germline segment, possibly from a read error. V gene TRBV7-9 combines with J gene TRBJ2-4; no definite D call. In germline, CDR1 is SEHNR, CDR2 FQNEAQ (reference sequence). The CDR3 spans 16 residues. The CDR3 protein is CASGLAHSSAENVQYF. In DNA form, the CDR3 reads TGTGCCAGCGGCTTAGCCCATTCCAGTGCGGAAAACGTTCAGTACTTC.

The chain links TRBV6-2 or TRBV6-3 to TRBJ2-7, with D possibly matching TRBD1 (6 bases). Germline assignment: CDR1 MNHEY and CDR2 SVGEGT. V was cut by 4 bases and J by 4 bases, with 17 bases left in between. This CDR3 comprises 15 residues. The DNA of the CDR3 is TGTGCCAGCAGTTGGATGGACAGTTACGAGTACGAGCAGTACTTC. Protein product: CASSWMDSYEYEQYF.

The sample holds many counts of this clonotype. V usage is TRBV3-1 and J usage is TRBJ2-7; the D gene is possibly TRBD1 (7 bases). CDR1 is LGHDT and CDR2 is YNNKEL in the germline V gene (reference sequence). The length of the CDR3 is 14 residues. V was cut by 0 bases and J by 3 bases, with 9 bases left in between. CDR3 sequence reads: CASSQEQGGYEQYF. The CDR3 DNA follows: TGTGCCAGCAGCCAAGAGCAGGGGGGCTACGAGCAGTACTTC.

J is TRBJ2-1 and V is TRBV2, with D perhaps matching TRBD1 (6 bases). Trimming took off 5 bases at V and 8 bases at J, with 13 bases between the two ends. The CDR3 runs 13 residues. CDR1 and CDR2 from the germline V gene are SNHLY and FYNNEI. As DNA, the CDR3 is TGTGCCAGCAGTTCCCCTAACAGGGATGAGCAGTTCTTC. Protein sequence: CASSSPNRDEQFF.

This clonotype was seen many times. The chain has TRBV19 and TRBJ2-2; TRBD1 agrees at 11 bases. CDR1 and CDR2 from the germline V gene are LNHDA and SQIVND (reference sequence). The CDR3 is made up of 16 amino acids. The trim removed 4 bases at V and 5 bases at J, leaving 6 bases unmatched. In DNA form, the CDR3 reads TGTGCCAGTAGTACAGGACAGGGGGCGAGAACCGGGGAGCTGTTTTTT. Amino acid sequence: CASSTGQGARTGELFF.

Many counts were recorded for this clonotype. This chain links TRBV2 with TRBJ1-2, with TRBD1 identical over 7 bases. J was trimmed by 1 base and V by 3 bases; bases with no gene match: 2. The germline V gene encodes CDR1 SNHLY and CDR2 FYNNEI. The CDR3 totals 14 residues. Here the CDR3 reads CASSEGTDNYGYTF. CDR3 sequence (DNA): TGTGCCAGCAGTGAGGGGACAGATAACTATGGCTACACCTTC.

This clonotype came up once. Since a much larger clone is just one base distant, this may be a read error. This sequence joins TRBV6-2 or TRBV6-3 and TRBJ2-3; 7 bases agree with TRBD2. Losses at the gene ends were 6 bases for V and 1 base for J; bases not matched to a gene: 7. The CDR3 length is 15 residues. Germline CDR1 reads MNHEY; CDR2 reads SVGEGT. CDR3 protein: CASSQTSEGTDTQYF. In DNA, the CDR3 is TGTGCCAGCAGCCAAACTAGCGAGGGCACAGATACGCAGTATTTT.

The V gene is TRBV27, the J gene TRBJ2-5, with a tentative D call TRBD2 (5 bases). Germline V gene sequence: CDR1 MNHEY, CDR2 SMNVEV (reference sequence). Trimming removed 4 bases from V and 4 bases from J, with 13 bases in between. There are 14 residues in the CDR3. The CDR3 DNA follows: TGTGCCAGCAGTTCACTTTCAGGAGGAGAGACCCAGTACTTC. This translates into CASSSLSGGETQYF.

This clonotype was recorded many times. The gene calls are TRBV29-1 and TRBJ1-2; possible D gene TRBD1, 5 bases. The CDR3 is made up of 14 amino acids. Trimming removed 4 bases from V and 5 bases from J, with 17 bases in between. Per germline, CDR1 SQVTM and CDR2 ANQGSEA. CDR3 residues: CSVGTPYGGYGYTF. CDR3 coding DNA: TGCAGCGTTGGGACTCCCTACGGGGGATATGGCTACACCTTC.

This clonotype was detected ten times or more. The chain uses TRBV7-9 and TRBJ1-4; a possible D gene is TRBD1 (5 bases). Germline CDR1 is SEHNR and CDR2 is FQNEAQ (reference sequence). CDR3 size: 12 residues. Between the trimmed V and J ends, which lost 8 bases and 8 bases, there was a span of 12 bases. CDR3 sequence reads: CASGREEEKLFF. The DNA of the CDR3 is TGTGCCAGCGGCAGGGAAGAAGAAAAACTGTTTTTT.

This clonotype was seen ten or more times. J is TRBJ2-7 and V is TRBV12-3 or TRBV12-4; D may be TRBD1 (6 bases). The CDR3 extends over 15 amino acids. With 5 bases removed from V and 6 bases from J, the gap between germline ends came to 20 bases. In DNA form, the CDR3 reads TGTGCCAGCAGTCCCACCAATAACAGGGTAGTCGAGCAGTACTTC. Amino acid sequence: CASSPTNNRVVEQYF.

This clonotype was recorded many times. This chain connects TRBV24-1 to TRBJ2-1; no clear D gene. The CDR3 is made up of 11 amino acids. CDR1 and CDR2 (germline): KGHDR, SFDVKD. The V and J ends lost 4 bases and 10 bases respectively, with 7 bases between them. The CDR3 is CATSDSVEQFF. The CDR3 DNA is TGTGCCACCAGTGACTCAGTAGAGCAGTTCTTC.

This clonotype appeared many times. The J gene is TRBJ2-3, the V gene TRBV12-3 or TRBV12-4, with a possible D match to TRBD2 (7 bases). The CDR3 spans 16 residues. V was clipped by 5 bases and J by 4 bases, with 19 bases between them. The CDR3: CASSTTPRGGADTQYF. CDR3 DNA sequence: TGTGCCAGCAGTACTACACCTAGGGGGGGGGCAGATACGCAGTATTTT.

This clonotype was detected only a few times. J is TRBJ1-1 and V is TRBV14; 12 nucleotides line up with TRBD1. Germline V gene data show CDR1 as SGHDN and CDR2 as FVKESK. V lost 4 bases, J lost 0 bases, and 3 bases stayed unmatched. This CDR3 has 16 amino acids. CDR3 sequence: CASSPGTGGMNTEAFF. CDR3 nucleotides: TGTGCCAGCAGCCCCGGGACAGGGGGCATGAACACTGAAGCTTTCTTT.

This clonotype was seen more than once but under ten times. CDR3 DNA: TGCAGCCTCACATTGAACACTGAAGCTTTCTTT. Translating it yields CSLTLNTEAFF. The J gene is TRBJ1-1, the V gene TRBV20-1; D is uncertain. In germline, CDR1 is DFQATT, CDR2 SNEGSKA (reference sequence). The CDR3 consists of 11 residues.

In its sample, this clonotype was seen a few times. This chain connects TRBV19 to TRBJ2-1, with 15 positions matching TRBD2. This CDR3 comprises 21 residues. V trimming: 7 bases; J trimming: 0 bases; junction bases outside the gene matches: 16. CDR1 and CDR2 from the germline V gene are LNHDA and SQIVND (reference sequence). DNA for the CDR3: TGTGCCAGTACCGATGGGGGGCCGGGACTAGCGGGGGGTAGCTCCTACAATGAGCAGTTCTTC. Its protein is CASTDGGPGLAGGSSYNEQFF.

This clonotype was seen at least ten times. DNA for the CDR3: TGTGCCAGCAGTTGGGGCGAGGGAACCTACGAGCAGTACTTC. Translation gives CASSWGEGTYEQYF. J is TRBJ2-7 and V is TRBV6-5, with D perhaps assigned TRBD1 or TRBD2 (5 bases each). Between the trimmed V and J ends, which lost 4 bases and 2 bases, there was a span of 12 bases. The V gene's germline CDR1 is MNHEY and CDR2 SVGAGI. This CDR3 is built from 14 residues.

This clonotype was observed many times. The chain is built from TRBV24-1 and TRBJ2-3; D not certain. The CDR3 runs 12 residues. V was cut by 7 bases and J by 11 bases, with 15 bases left in between. Germline lookup yields CDR1 KGHDR and CDR2 SFDVKD. CDR3 sequence reads: CATSKTPVEQYF. CDR3 nucleotide sequence: TGTGCCACCAGCAAGACACCCGTAGAGCAGTATTTT.

V usage is TRBV7-9 and J usage is TRBJ2-6; TRBD1 matches at 7 bases. This CDR3 has 15 residues. Germline assignment: CDR1 SEHNR and CDR2 FQNEAQ (reference sequence). The J segment lost 0 bases and the V segment lost 11 bases, leaving 7 bases of the junction unmatched. The CDR3, as DNA: TGTGCCCCCGGGACAGATTTCTCTGGGGCCAACGTCCTGACTTTC. This codes for CAPGTDFSGANVLTF.

This clonotype was found many times. The chain carries TRBV2 and TRBJ1-1; D is perhaps TRBD1 (5 bases). Germline CDR1 is SNHLY and CDR2 is FYNNEI. V was pared by 8 bases and J by 4 bases, with 14 bases between. The CDR3 covers 13 residues. CDR3 amino acids: CASWDALSTEAFF. For the CDR3, the DNA is TGTGCCAGCTGGGACGCTCTTAGCACTGAAGCTTTCTTT.

This clonotype was recorded many times. This chain's CDR3 is CSARDTSQETQYF. The DNA for the CDR3 is TGCAGCGCCCGGGACACCTCCCAAGAGACCCAGTACTTC. The genes are TRBV29-1 and TRBJ2-5; D is possibly TRBD1 (6 bases). V dropped 7 bases and J dropped 1 base, with 13 bases sitting between them. The CDR3 sequence is 13 residues long. CDR1 and CDR2 (germline): SQVTM, ANQGSEA.

For this clonotype: This likely traces to a read error, being one base from a far larger clone. The gene calls are TRBV7-9 and TRBJ2-7; D possibly matches TRBD1 or TRBD2 (5 bases each). The length of the CDR3 is 12 residues. CDR1 is SEHNR and CDR2 is FQNEAQ in the germline V gene (reference sequence). CDR3 loop: CGSSHGGYEQYF. Written as DNA, the CDR3 is TGTGGCAGCAGCCATGGGGGCTACGAGCAGTACTTC.

This clonotype was seen at least ten times. The chain joins TRBV2 to TRBJ2-3; the D is unclear. The CDR3 consists of 15 residues. Trimming took 4 bases from V and 2 from J, leaving 13 bases between them. Germline loops: CDR1 SNHLY, CDR2 FYNNEI. CDR3 sequence (DNA): TGTGCCAGCAGTGGAGAAAAGGGAAACACAGATACGCAGTATTTT. It is translated as CASSGEKGNTDTQYF.

This clonotype was seen a handful of times. The CDR3 loop reads CASSRQLGLSGNTIYF. The CDR3 nucleotides read TGTGCCAGCAGTCGCCAGCTTGGGCTCTCTGGAAACACCATATATTTT. The chain is built from TRBV11-2 and TRBJ1-3; no clear D. Germline assignment: CDR1 SGHAT and CDR2 FQNNGV. The CDR3 is 16 amino acids. Between the trimmed V and J ends, which lost 6 bases and 0 bases, there was a span of 15 bases.

The chain uses TRBV20-1 and TRBJ2-3, with 7 bases that match TRBD2. Looked up from germline, CDR1 is DFQATT and CDR2 is SNEGSKA (reference sequence). Trimming took 0 bases from V and 2 from J; bases not matched to a gene: 5. This CDR3 is 15 amino acids long. This chain's CDR3 is CSAREFSGVTDTQYF. The CDR3 DNA follows: TGCAGTGCTAGAGAATTCAGCGGGGTCACAGATACGCAGTATTTT.

This clonotype was seen only a few times. It may be a read error: a sequence one base away is much more abundant. The rearrangement uses TRBV28 and TRBJ1-4; possible D gene TRBD1, 5 bases. CDR1 is MDHEN and CDR2 is SYDVKM in the germline V gene. The CDR3 contains 13 residues. V gave up 7 bases and J gave up 13 bases, with 19 bases separating them. CDR3 protein: CASTPTAGGRLFF. The CDR3, as DNA: TGTGCCAGCACTCCTACCGCCGGGGGGAGACTGTTTTTT.

This clonotype was seen ten or more times. The chain links TRBV27 to TRBJ2-3, with 12 nucleotides matching TRBD2. The CDR3 covers 17 residues. Germline loops: CDR1 MNHEY, CDR2 SMNVEV (reference sequence). The V segment lost 5 bases and the J segment 2 bases; nucleotides outside the gene matches: 8. CDR3 region: CASSHRTSGILTDTQYF. The CDR3 DNA reads as TGTGCCAGCAGTCATCGGACTAGCGGGATCCTCACAGATACGCAGTATTTT.